This TCR beta chain appears in the sequencing data of a study of cytomegalovirus exposure and HLA in healthy donors. The validation cohort, a group of under 150 subjects, included the donors and was separate from the approximately 680-subject first cohort. The table came from immunoSEQ multiplex PCR; TCRdb's copy has only in-frame clones and leaves some out. The table has about 90,000 clones, around 82% seen once. Overall study findings and caveats: Some public TCRs appeared in many individuals, while most sequences were rare. Three CMV-associated chains proved CMV antigen-specific in vitro. Investigators reported about 160 TCR beta chains as tied to cytomegalovirus.

In the case of this clone: No antigen is known for it.

The CDR3 loop spans 16 amino acids. The germline CDR1 and CDR2 sequences are MDHEN and SYDVKM. Trimming took off 3 bases at V and 6 bases at J, with 17 bases between the two ends. The source is a woman between 18 and 29 years old in good health and CMV-seropositive. Sequenced input: PBMCs. V and J are TRBV28 and TRBJ2-2, with unresolved D. The CDR3 region has the DNA TGTGCCAGCAGTTTTAGTATTTCGGGTCATCCCGGGGAGCTGTTTTTT. It specifies CASSFSISGHPGELFF. Filled out from reference TRBV28 and TRBJ2-2, the complete variable domain reads DVKVTQSSRYLVKRTGEKVFLECVQDMDHENMFWYRQDPGLGLRLIYFSYDVKMKEKGDIPEGYSVSREKKERFSLILESASTNQTSMYLCASSFSISGHPGELFFGEGSRLTVL.